The sample holds a few counts of the clone carrying this T cell receptor beta chain. TCRdb analysed the 5' RACE reads with MiXCR anew, one entry per CDR3 protein. The table records 690,000 or so distinct CDR3 sequences, approximately 9% of them present only once. The sample is drawn from a study of identical twins. CDR3 length: 14 residues. Germline CDR1 and CDR2: KGHSH and LQKENI. The germline V and J ends were trimmed by 2 bases and 3 bases, with 11 bases remaining between them. This same sample was also taken into another study, of yellow fever vaccine responses in identical twins.

The rearrangement joins TRBV18 to TRBJ2-7; tentative D call: TRBD1 (5 bases). This clonotype was sampled from a young woman in good health. Sample: PBMCs. CDR3 nucleotide sequence: TGTGCCAGCTCACCATCCAGGGCGAGCTACGAGCAGTACTTC. It yields the protein CASSPSRASYEQYF.